This passage covers 13 T cell receptor beta chains from one sample sequenced in a study of blood T cell repertoires in COVID-19. Measured with immunoSEQ multiplex PCR; TCRdb has only the in-frame clones, and not every one. The data contain 90,000 to 110,000 clones, more than 80% of them singletons. The source material was peripheral blood. The receptors shown here come from a human donor in a cohort sampled during active COVID-19.

This sequence joins TRBV4-3 and TRBJ1-3, with 7 positions matching TRBD1. Germline CDR1 LGHNA, CDR2 YSLEER. The length of the CDR3 is 16 residues. Germline trimming cut 1 base from V and 2 bases from J; bases unmatched to any gene: 5. The CDR3 reads CASSQGGTVPGNTIYF. CDR3 DNA sequence: TGCGCCAGCAGCCAAGGCGGGACAGTGCCTGGAAACACCATATATTTT.

The chain links TRBV7-3 to TRBJ2-3; 11 bases fit TRBD2. Unmatched junction bases numbered 19, after V lost 4 bases and J lost 7 bases. The V gene's germline CDR1 is SGHTA and CDR2 FQGTGA. The CDR3 covers 19 residues. Here the CDR3 reads CASSSSRLIAGGPENTQYF. The CDR3 DNA is TGTGCCAGCAGCTCTTCAAGACTTATAGCGGGAGGGCCGGAGAATACGCAGTATTTT.

This chain links TRBV4-1 with TRBJ2-3; 10 nucleotides line up with TRBD2. In germline, CDR1 is MGHRA, CDR2 YSYEKL. There are 19 residues in the CDR3. Trimming removed 0 bases from V and 4 bases from J; junction bases left unmatched: 13. CDR3 sequence: CASSQDRGSGRALADTQYF. The CDR3 nucleotides are TGCGCCAGCAGCCAAGATAGGGGCAGCGGGAGGGCCCTCGCAGATACGCAGTATTTT.

V gene TRBV7-3 combines with J gene TRBJ1-1; 11 bases are shared with TRBD1. The V segment lost 0 bases and the J segment 11 bases; nucleotides outside the gene matches: 5. CDR1 is SGHTA, CDR2 FQGTGA, per germline. The CDR3 runs to 14 residues. In DNA form, the CDR3 reads TGTGCCAGCAGCTTAACGGGACAGGGGGATTATGCTTTCTTT. Encoded protein: CASSLTGQGDYAFF.

The J gene is TRBJ2-3, the V gene TRBV4-2; TRBD1 aligns across 8 bases. Germline V gene data show CDR1 as LGHNA and CDR2 as YNFKEQ. With V trimmed by 4 bases and J by 0 bases, 12 bases remained unmatched. The CDR3 runs 18 residues. The CDR3 region has the DNA TGTGCCAGCAGCCTCGTAATAGGACAGGGAGCAAGCACAGATACGCAGTATTTT. Protein: CASSLVIGQGASTDTQYF.

V usage is TRBV11-2 and J usage is TRBJ1-1; possible D gene TRBD1, 6 bases. Germline V lookup: CDR1 SGHAT, CDR2 FQNNGV. The CDR3 is 16 amino acids. With 1 base removed from V and 6 bases from J, the gap between germline ends came to 18 bases. The CDR3 DNA is TGTGCCAGCAGCTTAGTTGGCAGGGGCATAAGGGCTGAAGCTTTCTTT. This codes for CASSLVGRGIRAEAFF.

The V call is TRBV6-5, the J call TRBJ1-6, with TRBD1 identical over 7 bases. The CDR3 contains 14 residues. The V gene end was trimmed by 6 bases and the J gene end by 6 bases; junction bases not matched to a gene: 5. The germline V gene encodes CDR1 MNHEY and CDR2 SVGAGI. CDR3 coding DNA: TGTGCCAGCAGCCGAGACAGGGCTAATTCACCCCTCCACTTT. Its translation: CASSRDRANSPLHF.

This chain links TRBV5-5 with TRBJ2-5; the D is unclear. Germline V gene lookup returns CDR1 SGHKS and CDR2 YYEKEE (reference sequence). This CDR3 contains 13 residues. Trimming left V 1 base short and J 4 bases short, with 8 bases between. The CDR3: CASSLRHPETQYF. CDR3 nucleotides: TGTGCCAGCAGCTTGCGACACCCAGAGACCCAGTACTTC.

V usage is TRBV7-3 and J usage is TRBJ2-3; 10 bases are shared with TRBD2. The CDR3 consists of 15 residues. Trimming at V came to 5 bases and at J to 5 bases, leaving 7 bases not matched to a gene. CDR1 is SGHTA, CDR2 FQGTGA, per germline. CDR3 coding DNA: TGTGCCAGCAGCAAAAGCGGGGGGGCGATAGATACGCAGTATTTT. This codes for CASSKSGGAIDTQYF.

The CDR3 loop is CASRGGNSYEQYF. The CDR3 DNA follows: TGTGCCAGCAGGGGGGGGAATTCCTACGAGCAGTACTTC. The gene calls are TRBV6-5 and TRBJ2-7, with 7 bases aligning to TRBD2. The CDR3 is 13 amino acids. Trimming at V came to 6 bases and at J to 1 base, leaving 3 bases not matched to a gene. Germline loops: CDR1 MNHEY, CDR2 SVGAGI.

This chain uses TRBV20-1 with TRBJ2-5; 8 bases are a match to TRBD2. CDR3 size: 15 residues. After removal of 3 bases from V and 6 bases from J, the junction contained 12 bases not matched to a gene. Germline CDR1 is DFQATT and CDR2 is SNEGSKA (reference sequence). CDR3 DNA sequence: TGCAGTGCTAGTATAAGAGCGGGAGCTTCGAAGACCCAGTACTTC. Translation: CSASIRAGASKTQYF.

The J gene is TRBJ1-1, the V gene TRBV29-1, with D tentatively TRBD1 (5 bases). V lost 3 bases and J lost 1, with 12 bases in between. This CDR3 is built from 14 residues. CDR1 and CDR2 from the germline V gene are SQVTM and ANQGSEA. The CDR3 spells CSVDLGPQNTEAFF. In nucleotides, the CDR3 is TGCAGCGTTGATCTGGGGCCACAGAACACTGAAGCTTTCTTT.

The chain is built from TRBV7-8 and TRBJ2-7; tentatively, D is TRBD2 (6 bases). The V and J ends lost 5 bases and 1 base respectively, with 21 bases between them. The length of the CDR3 is 17 residues. The V gene's germline CDR1 is SGHVS and CDR2 FQNEAQ. The CDR3 sequence: CASSPYDVEGSSYEQYF. The CDR3 DNA sequence: TGTGCCAGCAGCCCCTATGACGTGGAGGGGTCTTCCTACGAGCAGTACTTC.